This T cell receptor (beta chain) came from a study of blood T cell repertoires in COVID-19 (TCRdb year 2020). Regarding the complete study: Samples from collaborators originated in the United States, Italy and Spain and spanned both the acute and convalescent phases of COVID-19. The material from the prospective study consisted of cDNA or gDNA derived from T cells, B-cell-depleted T cells, or PBMCs. Deeply sampled blood TCRbeta repertoires from subjects exposed to, actively infected with, or recovered from COVID-19 were included in the dataset. A freely available public database, intended as a resource for researchers studying the immune response to SARS-CoV-2, is where the repertoires were released. Samples came from the ongoing ImmuneRACE study (first 160 participants) plus 1,254 subjects from 6 global collaborators. A de-identified subject ID, COVID-19 status, age in years and sex were almost always included in the sample metadata. HLA class I and class II types, where available, came from metadata supplied by the sample provider rather than from assay-based typing.

Participants in the prospective study were aged 18 to 89 years, lived in some 24 United States geographic areas, and enrolled through a virtual design. Cohort assignment in the prospective study relied on participant-reported clinical history from a screening survey and a study questionnaire. In the prospective study, mobile phlebotomists collected whole blood, serum and a nasopharyngeal or oropharyngeal swab from each participant. Prospective study participants could optionally give additional blood draws and questionnaires over an approximately 2-month period. Before DNA extraction, prospective study blood samples were shipped either frozen or at room temperature. CDR3 length: 17 amino acids, cysteine to phenylalanine. This entry keeps only the CDR3 DNA: 51 bases, framed from base 1. Reading the germline V gene gives CDR1 SGHTA and CDR2 FQGNSA. Overall study outcomes, separate from this receptor: How much clinical and demographic metadata was included differed by source and by participant, and the metadata was provided uncurated.

TCRbeta CDR3 regions were amplified from genomic DNA by means of the immunoSEQ Assay, a bias-controlled multiplex PCR. As for the authors' bioinformatics: Nucleated cell counts per sample were estimated from amplification of reference gene primers within the assay. To quantify the absolute abundance of each unique TCRbeta CDR3 rearrangement, sequence reads were collapsed and filtered. Productive Simpson clonality was computed per sample as the square root of Simpson's diversity index over productive rearrangements. TCRdb provides this immuneACCESS table in a form limited to in-frame rearrangements. Some clones are lacking; in checked studies, under half of them reflect an unresolved V gene, and why the rest are absent is not known. That table gives V, J and clone size, and the DNA gave D and trimming. This sample is represented by 300,000 to 500,000 clones; approximately 90% of them were singletons. The leading ten clones occupy about 0.89% of the sample.

On this clone: The specificity of this receptor is unknown. The input lacks base qualities; no much larger clone sits a single base away.

Specimen: PBMCs or T cells enriched from blood (not recorded which). The chain is encoded by TRBV7-2 joined to TRBJ1-1; TRBD1 is a weak D gene call, 6 bases matching. The receptor comes from a woman aged 25 to 45 with acute COVID-19. CDR3 loop: CAETGEENSMMNTEAFF. Read as DNA, the sequence is TGTGCTGAGACAGGCGAAGAGAACTCAATGATGAACACTGAAGCTTTCTTT.